This T cell receptor (beta chain) was identified during a study of blood T cell repertoires in COVID-19. Overall study: Collection of acute and convalescent COVID-19 samples took place in the United States, Italy and Spain.

Source study methods: Researchers report that nucleated cell counts were estimated from reference gene primer amplification. TCRdb's table, derived via immunoSEQ multiplex PCR, lists solely in-frame clones and lacks some. Clone size and V and J calls were adopted from that table, with D and trimming inferred from the DNA. The repertoire holds 300,000 to 400,000 clones, with 75% to 90% as singletons. Between the trimmed V and J ends, which lost 2 bases and 2 bases, there was a span of 16 bases. Germline CDR1 and CDR2: WSHSY and SAAADI. The CDR3 is 17 residues long. The sequencing input was peripheral blood. The chain combines TRBV10-2 with TRBJ1-5; D unclear. The sequence was obtained from a woman aged 45-65 years with COVID-19, enrolled during active disease. The CDR3 is CASSELVYRRGNQPQHF. As DNA, the CDR3 is TGCGCCAGCAGTGAGCTAGTCTACCGCCGTGGCAATCAGCCCCAGCATTTT.